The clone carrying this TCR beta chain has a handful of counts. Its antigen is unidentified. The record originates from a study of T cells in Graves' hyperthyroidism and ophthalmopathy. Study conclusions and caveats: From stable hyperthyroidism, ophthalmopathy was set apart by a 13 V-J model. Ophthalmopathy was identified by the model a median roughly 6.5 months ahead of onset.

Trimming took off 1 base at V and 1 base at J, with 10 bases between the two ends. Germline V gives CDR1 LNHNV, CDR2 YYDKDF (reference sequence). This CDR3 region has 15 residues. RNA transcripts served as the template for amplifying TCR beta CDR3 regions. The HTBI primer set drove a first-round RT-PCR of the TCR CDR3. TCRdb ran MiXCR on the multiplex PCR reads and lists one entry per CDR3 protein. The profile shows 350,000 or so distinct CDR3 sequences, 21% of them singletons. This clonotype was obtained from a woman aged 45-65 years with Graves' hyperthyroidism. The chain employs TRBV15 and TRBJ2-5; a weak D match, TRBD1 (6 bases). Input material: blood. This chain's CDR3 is CATSRGRGGQETQYF. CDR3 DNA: TGTGCCACCAGCAGAGGGCGAGGGGGCCAAGAGACCCAGTACTTC. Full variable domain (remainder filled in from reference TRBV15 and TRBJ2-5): DAMVIQNPRYQVTQFGKPVTLSCSQTLNHNVMYWYQQKSSQAPKLLFHYYDKDFNNEADTPDNFQSRRPNTSFCFLDIRSPGLGDTAMYLCATSRGRGGQETQYFGPGTRLLVL.